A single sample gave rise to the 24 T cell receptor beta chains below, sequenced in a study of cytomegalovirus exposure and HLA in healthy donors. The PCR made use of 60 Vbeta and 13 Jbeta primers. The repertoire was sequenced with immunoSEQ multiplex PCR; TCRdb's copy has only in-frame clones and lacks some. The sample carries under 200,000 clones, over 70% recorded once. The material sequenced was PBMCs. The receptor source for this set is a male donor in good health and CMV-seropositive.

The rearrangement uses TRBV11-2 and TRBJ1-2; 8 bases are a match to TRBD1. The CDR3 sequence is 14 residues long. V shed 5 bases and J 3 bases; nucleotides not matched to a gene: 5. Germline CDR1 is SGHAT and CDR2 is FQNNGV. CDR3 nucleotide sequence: TGTGCCAGCAGCCTGAGGACAGGGTACTATGGCTACACCTTC. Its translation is CASSLRTGYYGYTF.

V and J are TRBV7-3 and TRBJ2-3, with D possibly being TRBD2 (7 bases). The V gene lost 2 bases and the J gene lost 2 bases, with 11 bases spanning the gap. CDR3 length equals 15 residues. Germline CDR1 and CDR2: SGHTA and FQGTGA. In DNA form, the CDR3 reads TGTGCCAGCAGCTTAGACGGGGGGCCCACAGATACGCAGTATTTT. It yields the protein CASSLDGGPTDTQYF.

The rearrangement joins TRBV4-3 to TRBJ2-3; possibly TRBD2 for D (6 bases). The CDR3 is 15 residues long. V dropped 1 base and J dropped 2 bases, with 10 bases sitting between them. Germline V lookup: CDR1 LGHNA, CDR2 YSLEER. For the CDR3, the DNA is TGCGCCAGCAGCCAAGTTCGGGAGTTCACAGATACGCAGTATTTT. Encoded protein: CASSQVREFTDTQYF.

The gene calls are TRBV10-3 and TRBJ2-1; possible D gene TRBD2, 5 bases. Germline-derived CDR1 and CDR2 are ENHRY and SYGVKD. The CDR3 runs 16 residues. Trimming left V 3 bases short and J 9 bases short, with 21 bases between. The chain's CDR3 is CAISELVSVLPGEQFF. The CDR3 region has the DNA TGTGCCATCAGTGAACTAGTCTCGGTGTTACCCGGTGAGCAGTTCTTC.

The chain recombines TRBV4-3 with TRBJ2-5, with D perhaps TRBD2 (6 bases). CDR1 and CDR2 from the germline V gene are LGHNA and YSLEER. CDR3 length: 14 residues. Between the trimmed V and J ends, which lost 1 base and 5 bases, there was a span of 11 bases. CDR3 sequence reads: CASSQVRGRETQYF. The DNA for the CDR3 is TGCGCCAGCAGCCAAGTACGGGGGAGGGAGACCCAGTACTTC.

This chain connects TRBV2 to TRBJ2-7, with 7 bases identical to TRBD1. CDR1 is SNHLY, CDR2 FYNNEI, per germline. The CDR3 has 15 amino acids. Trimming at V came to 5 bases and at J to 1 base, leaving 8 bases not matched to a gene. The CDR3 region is CASSLGQTMSYEQYF. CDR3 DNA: TGTGCCAGCAGTCTGGGACAGACTATGTCCTACGAGCAGTACTTC. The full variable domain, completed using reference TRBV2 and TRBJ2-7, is EPEVTQTPSHQVTQMGQEVILRCVPISNHLYFYWYRQILGQKVEFLVSFYNNEISEKSEIFDDQFSVERPDGSNFTLKIRSTKLEDSAMYFCASSLGQTMSYEQYFGPGTRLTVT.

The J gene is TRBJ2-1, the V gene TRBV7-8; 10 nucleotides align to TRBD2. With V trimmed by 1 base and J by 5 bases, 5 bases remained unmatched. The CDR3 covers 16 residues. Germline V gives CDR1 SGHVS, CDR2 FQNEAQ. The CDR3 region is CASSLGIAGGDNEQFF. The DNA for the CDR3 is TGTGCCAGCAGCTTAGGCATAGCGGGGGGAGACAATGAGCAGTTCTTC.

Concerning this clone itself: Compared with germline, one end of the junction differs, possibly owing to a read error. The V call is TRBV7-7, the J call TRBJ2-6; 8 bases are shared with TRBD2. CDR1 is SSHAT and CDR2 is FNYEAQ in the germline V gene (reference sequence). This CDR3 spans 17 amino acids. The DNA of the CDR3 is TGTGCTAGCAGCCCCGGGGGGGATAACTCTGGGGCCAACGTCCTGACTTTC. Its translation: CASSPGGDNSGANVLTF. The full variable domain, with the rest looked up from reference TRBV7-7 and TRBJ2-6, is GAGVSQSPRYKVTKRGQDVTLRCDPISSHATLYWYQQALGQGPEFLTYFNYEAQPDKSGLPSDRFSAERPEGSISTLTIQRTEQRDSAMYRCASSPGGDNSGANVLTFGAGSRLTVL.

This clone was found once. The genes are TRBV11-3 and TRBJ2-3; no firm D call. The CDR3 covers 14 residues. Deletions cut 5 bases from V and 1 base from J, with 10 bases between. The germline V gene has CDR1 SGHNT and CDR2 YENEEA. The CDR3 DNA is TGTGCCAGCAGCCGCGAAGCTGGCACAGATACGCAGTATTTT. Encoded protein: CASSREAGTDTQYF.

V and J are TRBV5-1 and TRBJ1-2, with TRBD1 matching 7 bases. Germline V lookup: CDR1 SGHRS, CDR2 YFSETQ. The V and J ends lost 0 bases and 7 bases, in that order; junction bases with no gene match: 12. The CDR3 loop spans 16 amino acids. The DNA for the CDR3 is TGCGCCAGCAGCTTGGCAGGGGGGCGGCACCCTTGTGGCTACACCTTC. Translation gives CASSLAGGRHPCGYTF.

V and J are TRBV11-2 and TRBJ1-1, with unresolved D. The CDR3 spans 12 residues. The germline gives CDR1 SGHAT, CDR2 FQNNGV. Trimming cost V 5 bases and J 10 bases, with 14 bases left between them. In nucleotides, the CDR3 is TGTGCCAGCAGCGAGGAGAGGGATGGAGCTTTCTTT. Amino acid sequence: CASSEERDGAFF.

Here the CDR3 DNA reads TGCGCCAGCAGCCAAGATAGGAGCAGGGGGAACGAAAAACTGTTTTTT. This sequence encodes CASSQDRSRGNEKLFF. The rearrangement links TRBV4-1 to TRBJ1-4; TRBD1 matches at 7 bases. V dropped 0 bases and J dropped 8; count of bases not matched to a gene: 9. This CDR3 contains 16 residues. Germline loops: CDR1 MGHRA, CDR2 YSYEKL.

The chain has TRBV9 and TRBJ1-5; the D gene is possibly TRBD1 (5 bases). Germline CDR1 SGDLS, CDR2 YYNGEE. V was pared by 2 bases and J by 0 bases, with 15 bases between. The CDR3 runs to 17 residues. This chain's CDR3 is CASSVGDLDYSNQPQHF. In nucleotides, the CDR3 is TGTGCCAGCAGCGTTGGGGACTTAGATTATAGCAATCAGCCCCAGCATTTT.

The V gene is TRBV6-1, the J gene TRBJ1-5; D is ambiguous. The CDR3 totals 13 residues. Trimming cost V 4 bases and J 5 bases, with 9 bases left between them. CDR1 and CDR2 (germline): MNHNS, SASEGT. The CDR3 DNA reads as TGTGCCAGCAGTGTATTTTACTATCAGCCCCAGCATTTT. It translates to CASSVFYYQPQHF.

For the CDR3, the DNA is TGTGCCAGCTCCCAAGCGGTACGGGCAAGCCTGAACACCATATATTTT. The encoded protein is CASSQAVRASLNTIYF. This rearrangement joins TRBV18 to TRBJ1-3; D is undetermined. The CDR3 sequence is 16 residues long. V lost 6 bases to trimming and J lost 7 bases, with 22 bases between them. The germline CDR1 and CDR2 sequences are KGHSH and LQKENI.

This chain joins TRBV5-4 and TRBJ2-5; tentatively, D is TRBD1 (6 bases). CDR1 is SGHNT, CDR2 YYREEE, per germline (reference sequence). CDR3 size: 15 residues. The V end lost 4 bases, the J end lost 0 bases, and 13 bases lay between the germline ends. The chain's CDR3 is CASSLLGDNQETQYF. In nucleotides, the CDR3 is TGTGCCAGCAGCCTACTTGGGGACAACCAAGAGACCCAGTACTTC.

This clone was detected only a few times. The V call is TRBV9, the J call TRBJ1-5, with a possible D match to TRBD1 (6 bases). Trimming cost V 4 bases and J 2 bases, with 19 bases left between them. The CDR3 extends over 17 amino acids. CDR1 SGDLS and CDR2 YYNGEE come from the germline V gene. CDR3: CASSPGGGGIGNQPQHF. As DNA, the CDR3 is TGTGCCAGCAGCCCGGGGGGAGGGGGTATAGGCAATCAGCCCCAGCATTTT.

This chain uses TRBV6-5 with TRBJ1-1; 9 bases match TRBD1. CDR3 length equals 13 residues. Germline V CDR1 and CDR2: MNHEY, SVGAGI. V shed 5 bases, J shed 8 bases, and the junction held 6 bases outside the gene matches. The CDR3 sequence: CASSVQGAIEAFF. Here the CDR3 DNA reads TGTGCCAGCAGTGTACAGGGGGCCATCGAAGCTTTCTTT.

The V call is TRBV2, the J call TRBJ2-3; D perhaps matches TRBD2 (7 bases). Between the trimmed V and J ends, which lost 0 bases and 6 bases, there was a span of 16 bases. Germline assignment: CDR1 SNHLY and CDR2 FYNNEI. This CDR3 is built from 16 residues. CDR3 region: CASSEALGGGRDTQYF. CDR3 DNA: TGTGCCAGCAGTGAAGCGCTTGGGGGGGGCAGGGATACGCAGTATTTT. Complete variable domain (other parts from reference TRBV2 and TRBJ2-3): EPEVTQTPSHQVTQMGQEVILRCVPISNHLYFYWYRQILGQKVEFLVSFYNNEISEKSEIFDDQFSVERPDGSNFTLKIRSTKLEDSAMYFCASSEALGGGRDTQYFGPGTRLTVL.

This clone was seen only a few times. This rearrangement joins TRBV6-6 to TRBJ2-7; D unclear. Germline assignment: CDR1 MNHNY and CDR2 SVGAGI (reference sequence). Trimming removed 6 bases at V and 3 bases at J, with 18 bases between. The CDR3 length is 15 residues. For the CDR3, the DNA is TGTGCCAGCAGCAGCGACGCTCGTCGTGGCTACGAGCAGTACTTC. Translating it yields CASSSDARRGYEQYF.

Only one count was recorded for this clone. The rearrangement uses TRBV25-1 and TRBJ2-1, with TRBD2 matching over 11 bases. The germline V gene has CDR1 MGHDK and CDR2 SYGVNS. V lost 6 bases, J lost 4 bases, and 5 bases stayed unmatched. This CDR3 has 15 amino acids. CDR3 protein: CASSPTSGGYNEQFF. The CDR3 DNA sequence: TGTGCCAGCAGCCCCACTAGCGGGGGTTACAATGAGCAGTTCTTC.

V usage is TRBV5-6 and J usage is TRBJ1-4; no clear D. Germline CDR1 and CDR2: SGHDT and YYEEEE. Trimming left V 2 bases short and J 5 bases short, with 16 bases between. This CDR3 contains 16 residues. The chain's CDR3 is CASSFQSRSRNEKLFF. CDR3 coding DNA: TGTGCCAGCAGCTTTCAAAGTCGGTCCAGGAATGAAAAACTGTTTTTT. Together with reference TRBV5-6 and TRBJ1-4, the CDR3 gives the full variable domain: DAGVTQSPTHLIKTRGQQVTLRCSPKSGHDTVSWYQQALGQGPQFIFQYYEEEERQRGNFPDRFSGHQFPNYSSELNVNALLLGDSALYLCASSFQSRSRNEKLFFGSGTQLSVL.

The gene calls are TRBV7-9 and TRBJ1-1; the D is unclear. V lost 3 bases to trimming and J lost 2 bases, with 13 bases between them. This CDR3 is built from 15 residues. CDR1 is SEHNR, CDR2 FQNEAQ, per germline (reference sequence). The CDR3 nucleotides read TGTGCCAGCAGCTTCCTTGCTAGCCTCAACACTGAAGCTTTCTTT. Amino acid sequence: CASSFLASLNTEAFF.

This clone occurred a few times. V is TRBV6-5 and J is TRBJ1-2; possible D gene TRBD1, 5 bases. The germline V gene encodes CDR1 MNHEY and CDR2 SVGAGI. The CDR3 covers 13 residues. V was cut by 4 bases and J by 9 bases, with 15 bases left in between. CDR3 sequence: CASSSTGTLRYTF. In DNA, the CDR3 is TGTGCCAGCAGTTCCACCGGGACTCTACGCTACACCTTC.